This TCR beta chain was retrieved from a study of cytomegalovirus exposure and HLA in healthy donors. About this clone: The antigen is not known.

PCR used 60 Vbeta primers and 13 Jbeta primers. Clones were sequenced by immunoSEQ multiplex PCR, and TCRdb holds only the in-frame ones, with some missing. The sample shows around 130,000 clones, about 71% of them seen only once. Study conclusions and caveats: Accurate predictions that matched the HLA-A and HLA-B alleles of most subjects were reportedly made from TCR beta sequences. The study put some 150 TCR beta chains on its list as cytomegalovirus-associated. Later analysis placed DRB1 highest and HLA-C lowest in TCR association rates, which differed by HLA locus.

Germline CDR1 is MNHEY and CDR2 is SVGAGI. Between the trimmed V and J ends, which lost 0 bases and 4 bases, there was a span of 12 bases. The CDR3 runs to 15 residues. V usage is TRBV6-5 and J usage is TRBJ1-2; D is possibly TRBD1 (6 bases). The sample taken for sequencing was PBMCs. This clonotype was sampled from a woman aged 60-70 years in good health and CMV-seropositive. This CDR3 is CASSYSTGRPYGYTF. The DNA for the CDR3 is TGTGCCAGCAGTTACTCCACAGGGCGCCCCTATGGCTACACCTTC.